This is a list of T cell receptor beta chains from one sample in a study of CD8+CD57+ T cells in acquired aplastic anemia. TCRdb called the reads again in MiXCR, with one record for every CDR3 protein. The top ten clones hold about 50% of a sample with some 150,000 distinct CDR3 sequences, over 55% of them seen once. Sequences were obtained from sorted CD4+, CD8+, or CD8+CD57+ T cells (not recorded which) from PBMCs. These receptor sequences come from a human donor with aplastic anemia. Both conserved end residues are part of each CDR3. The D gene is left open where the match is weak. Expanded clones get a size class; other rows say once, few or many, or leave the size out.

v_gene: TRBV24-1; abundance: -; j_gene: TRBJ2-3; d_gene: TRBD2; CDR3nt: TGTGCCACCGCTAGCGGGGGGCCAGGTCTCGGGGATACGCAGTATTTT; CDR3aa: CATASGGPGLGDTQYF
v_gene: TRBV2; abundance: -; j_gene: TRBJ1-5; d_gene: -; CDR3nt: TGTGCCAGCAGTGTAGGACAGTTAAGCAATCAGCCCCAGCATTTT; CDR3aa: CASSVGQLSNQPQHF
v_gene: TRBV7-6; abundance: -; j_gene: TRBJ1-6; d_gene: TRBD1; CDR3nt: TGTGCCAGCAGCCCCGGGACAGGGGCCAATAATTCACCCCTCCACTTT; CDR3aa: CASSPGTGANNSPLHF
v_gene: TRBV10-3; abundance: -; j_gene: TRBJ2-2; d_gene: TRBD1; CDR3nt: TGTGCCATCAGTCCCGACAGGGCGCAGACCGGGGAGCTGTTTTTT; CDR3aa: CAISPDRAQTGELFF
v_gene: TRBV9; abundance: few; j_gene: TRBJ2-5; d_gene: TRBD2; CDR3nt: TGTGCCAGCAGCGACGGGACTAGCGACCAAGAGACCCAGTACTTC; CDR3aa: CASSDGTSDQETQYF
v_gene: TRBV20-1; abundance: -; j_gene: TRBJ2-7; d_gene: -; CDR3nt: TGCAGTGCTAGAGATGGGAGTAGCGACTACGAGCAGTACTTC; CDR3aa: CSARDGSSDYEQYF
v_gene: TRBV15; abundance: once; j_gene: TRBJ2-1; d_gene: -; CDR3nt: TGTGCCACCAGCAGCCTGACTGGGAACAATGAGCAGTTCTTC; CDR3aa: CATSSLTGNNEQFF
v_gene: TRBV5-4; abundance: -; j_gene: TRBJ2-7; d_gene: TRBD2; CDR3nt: TGTGCCAGCAGCTTGGAGCGGGAGGGCTACGAGCAGTACTTC; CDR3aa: CASSLEREGYEQYF
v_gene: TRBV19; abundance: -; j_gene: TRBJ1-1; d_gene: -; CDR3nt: TGTGCCAGTAGTCGGGGGGGTAACACTGAAGCTTTCTTT; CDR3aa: CASSRGGNTEAFF
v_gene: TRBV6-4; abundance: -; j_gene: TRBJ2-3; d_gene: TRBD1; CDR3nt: TGTGCCAGCAGTGACTCGGGGGACAGGGGGCTAGATACGCAGTATTTT; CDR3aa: CASSDSGDRGLDTQYF
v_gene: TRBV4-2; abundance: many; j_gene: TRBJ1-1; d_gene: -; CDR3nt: TGTGCCAGCAGCCAAGATATGGAGGTCACTGAAGCTTTCTTT; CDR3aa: CASSQDMEVTEAFF
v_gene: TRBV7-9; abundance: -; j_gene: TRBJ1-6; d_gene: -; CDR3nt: TGTGCCAGCAGTGGCCCAGGGACCACGAATTCACCCCTCCACTTT; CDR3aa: CASSGPGTTNSPLHF
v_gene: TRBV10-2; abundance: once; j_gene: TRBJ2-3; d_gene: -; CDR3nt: TGCGCCAGCGCGAAAAAACAGGGACCTAGCACAGATACGCAGTATTTT; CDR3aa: CASAKKQGPSTDTQYF
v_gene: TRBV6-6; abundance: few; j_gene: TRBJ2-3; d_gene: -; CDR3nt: TGTGCCAGCAGGTCAGGCACAGATACGCAGTATTTT; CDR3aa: CASRSGTDTQYF
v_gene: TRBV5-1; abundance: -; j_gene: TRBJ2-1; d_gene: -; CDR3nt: TGCGCCAGCAGCTTGGGGGGGGGCCTATACAATGAGCAGTTCTTC; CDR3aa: CASSLGGGLYNEQFF
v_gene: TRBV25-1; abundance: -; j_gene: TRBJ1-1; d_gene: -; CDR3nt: TGTGCCAGCAGTGGTCCCGCCCCCAAGAGAAACACTGAAGCTTTCTTT; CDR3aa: CASSGPAPKRNTEAFF
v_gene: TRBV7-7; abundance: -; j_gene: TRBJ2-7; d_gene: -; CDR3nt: TGTGCTAGCAGCCCCTCGTTCGGGTCCTACGAGCAGTACTTC; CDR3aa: CASSPSFGSYEQYF
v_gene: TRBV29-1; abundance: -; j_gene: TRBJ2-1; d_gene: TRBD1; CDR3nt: TGCAGCGTTGAAACAGGGGGCGATGAGCAGTTCTTC; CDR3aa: CSVETGGDEQFF
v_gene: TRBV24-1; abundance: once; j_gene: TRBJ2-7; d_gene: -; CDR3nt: TGTGCCACCAGTGAACCCAGGGGCGAGCAGTACTTC; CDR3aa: CATSEPRGEQYF
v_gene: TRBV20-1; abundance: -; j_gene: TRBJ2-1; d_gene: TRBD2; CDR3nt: TGCAGTGCTATACTAGCGGTCGACAATGAGCAGTTCTTC; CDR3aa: CSAILAVDNEQFF
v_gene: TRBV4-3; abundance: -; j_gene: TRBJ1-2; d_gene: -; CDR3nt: TGCGCCAGCAGCCAATACGGGGGACGCTATGGCTACACCTTC; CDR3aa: CASSQYGGRYGYTF
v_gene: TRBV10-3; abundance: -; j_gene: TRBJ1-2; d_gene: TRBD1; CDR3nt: TGTGCCATCACCTCGACAGGGGAGCAAGGCTACACCTTC; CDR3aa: CAITSTGEQGYTF
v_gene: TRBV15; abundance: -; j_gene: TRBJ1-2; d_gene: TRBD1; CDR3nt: TGTGCCACCAGCACCCTTCAGGGGGCCGCCGAGGTCTCCTTC; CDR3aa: CATSTLQGAAEVSF
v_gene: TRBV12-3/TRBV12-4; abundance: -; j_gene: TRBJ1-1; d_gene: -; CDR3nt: TGTGCCAGCAGGTACAGGGACGGGGTGAACACTGAAGCTTTCTTT; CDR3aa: CASRYRDGVNTEAFF
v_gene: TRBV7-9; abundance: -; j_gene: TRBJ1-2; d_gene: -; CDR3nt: TGCGCCAGCAGCTTAGATGCACTGGGGGAGGTTAGCTATGGCTACACCTTC; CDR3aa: CASSLDALGEVSYGYTF
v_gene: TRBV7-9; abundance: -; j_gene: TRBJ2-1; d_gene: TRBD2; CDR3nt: TGTGCCAGCAGCCCTTGGACTAGCGGATACAATGAGCAGTTCTTC; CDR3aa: CASSPWTSGYNEQFF
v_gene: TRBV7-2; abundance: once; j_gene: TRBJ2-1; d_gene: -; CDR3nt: TGTGCCAGCAGATCGGACAGCGATGAGCAGTTCTTC; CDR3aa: CASRSDSDEQFF
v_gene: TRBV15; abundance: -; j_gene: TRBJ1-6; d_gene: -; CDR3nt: TGTGCCACCAGCGGGCGAAGTAATCTGGGTTCACCCCTCCACTTT; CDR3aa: CATSGRSNLGSPLHF
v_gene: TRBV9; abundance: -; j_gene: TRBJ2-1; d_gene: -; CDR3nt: TGTGCCAGCAGCGGGAGGGCCTGGGACAATGAGCAGTTCTTC; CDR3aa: CASSGRAWDNEQFF
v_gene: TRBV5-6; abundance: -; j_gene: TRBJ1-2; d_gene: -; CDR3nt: TGTGCCAGCAGTTACGAACCGGGACACAACAACTATGGCTACACCTTC; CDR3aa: CASSYEPGHNNYGYTF
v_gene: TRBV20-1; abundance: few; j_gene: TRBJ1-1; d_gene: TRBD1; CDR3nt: TGCAGTGCTAGGGACAGGGTGAATGAAGCTTTCTTT; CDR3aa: CSARDRVNEAFF
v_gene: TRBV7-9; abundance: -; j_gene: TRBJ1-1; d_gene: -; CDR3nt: TGTGCCAGCAGCTTTAGGGAATACTCTGAAGCTTTCTTT; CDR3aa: CASSFREYSEAFF
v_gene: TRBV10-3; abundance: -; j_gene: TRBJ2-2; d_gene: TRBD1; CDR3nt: TGTGCCATCAGTAGTACAGGGGGCGCGGACACCGGGGAGCTGTTTTTT; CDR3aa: CAISSTGGADTGELFF
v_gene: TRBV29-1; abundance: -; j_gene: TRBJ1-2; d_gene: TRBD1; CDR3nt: TGCAGCGTTGAGAGGAACAGGGGGAACTATGGCTACACCTTC; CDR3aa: CSVERNRGNYGYTF
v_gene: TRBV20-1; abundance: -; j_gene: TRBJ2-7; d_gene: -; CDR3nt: TGCAGTGCTAGCCCAGACTCATCCTACGTGGAGCAGTACTTC; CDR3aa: CSASPDSSYVEQYF
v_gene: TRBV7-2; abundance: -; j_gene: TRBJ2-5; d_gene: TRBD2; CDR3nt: TGTGCCAGCAGACTCAGCGGGGGACAAGAGACCCAGTACTTC; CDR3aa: CASRLSGGQETQYF
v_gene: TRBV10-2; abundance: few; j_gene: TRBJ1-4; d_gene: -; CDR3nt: TGCGCCAGCAGTGAGACTGAAAAACTGTTTTTT; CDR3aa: CASSETEKLFF
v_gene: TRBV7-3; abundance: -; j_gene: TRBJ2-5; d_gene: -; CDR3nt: TGTGCCAGCAGCTTATACGGGGTGGAGACCCAGTACTTC; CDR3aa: CASSLYGVETQYF
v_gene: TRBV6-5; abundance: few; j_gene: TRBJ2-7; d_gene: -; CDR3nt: TGTGCCAGCAGCCCTAGCGTGAGGCACTCCTACGAGCAGTACTTC; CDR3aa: CASSPSVRHSYEQYF
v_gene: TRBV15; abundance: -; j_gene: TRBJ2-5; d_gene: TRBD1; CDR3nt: TGTGCCACCAGCAGTGGTCCCAGCACAGGGGGCATGGAGACCCAGTACTTC; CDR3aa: CATSSGPSTGGMETQYF